This T cell receptor beta chain was sequenced in a study of T cells expressing NK-cell markers. Whole-study results and caveats: The CD3+CD56-NKG2C+ fraction of a handful of donors was also led by these clonotypes. Questions lingered over whether expanded NKG2C+ T cell clones were HCMV-specific. The contribution of dominant NKG2C+ clonotypes to CD8+ T cells in roughly six donors was roughly 1.0-8%.

TCRdb reprocessed the 5' RACE reads and reports one entry per CDR3 protein, with no DNA. This sample's clone table lists about 380,000 distinct CDR3 sequences. Comment on this clonotype: Its antigen is not known.

Looked up from germline, CDR1 is SGHTA and CDR2 is FQGNSA. This CDR3 is built from 15 residues. This receptor was obtained from a man aged 18-75 years in good health. The material sequenced was blood T cells: a sorted CD56 or NKG2C T cell subset, CD4+ or CD8+ T cells, or bulk PBMC T cells (not recorded which). This sequence joins TRBV7-2 and TRBJ2-7; TCRdb's D call of TRBD1 is untestable without DNA. The CDR3: CASSLGGDGNYEQYF.